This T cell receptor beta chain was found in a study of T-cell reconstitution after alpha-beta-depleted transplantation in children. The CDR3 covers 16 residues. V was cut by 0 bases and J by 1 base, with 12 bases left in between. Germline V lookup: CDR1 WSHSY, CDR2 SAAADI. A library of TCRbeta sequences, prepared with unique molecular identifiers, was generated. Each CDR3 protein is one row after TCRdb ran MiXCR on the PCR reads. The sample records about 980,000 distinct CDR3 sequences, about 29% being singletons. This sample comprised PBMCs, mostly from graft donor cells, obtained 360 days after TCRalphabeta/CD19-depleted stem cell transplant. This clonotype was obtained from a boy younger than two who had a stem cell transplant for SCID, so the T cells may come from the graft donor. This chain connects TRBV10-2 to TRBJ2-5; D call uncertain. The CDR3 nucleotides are TGCGCCAGCAGTGAGTCTATTGTGACTTTCCAAGAGACCCAGTACTTC. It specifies CASSESIVTFQETQYF.